The 30 T cell receptor beta chains listed next were all sequenced from one sample in a study of PD-1 blockade in classical Hodgkin lymphoma. Generated by immunoSEQ multiplex PCR, the TCRdb table keeps only in-frame clones and is missing some. The data show some 86,000 clones, about nine tenths seen once. Time point indicated: cycle 4 day 1 (C4D1), after 6 weeks of nivolumab. Each of the patients experienced relapse following autologous stem cell transplantation, and their brentuximab vedotin exposure differed. The starting material was peripheral blood mononuclear cells (PBMCs), obtained before the fourth cycle of nivolumab. The receptors derive from a human donor with classical Hodgkin lymphoma.

The DNA for the CDR3 is TGTGCCAGCAGCTTAGTTGCCAGGGAGGGCTACACCTTC. Translated, it gives CASSLVAREGYTF. This chain links TRBV7-2 with TRBJ1-2; D possibly corresponds to TRBD1 (5 bases). The CDR3 sequence is 13 residues long. V lost 1 base and J lost 8, with 11 bases in between. CDR1 is SGHTA, CDR2 FQGNSA, per germline.

On this clone itself: This sample also contains other DNA sequences that code for the same CDR3. The chain employs TRBV10-3 and TRBJ2-2; D may be TRBD2 (8 bases). CDR3 length: 15 amino acids. Germline assignment: CDR1 ENHRY and CDR2 SYGVKD. Trimming cost V 2 bases and J 7 bases, with 14 bases left between them. The CDR3 protein is CAISEREGAVGELFF. In DNA form, the CDR3 reads TGTGCCATCAGTGAGCGGGAGGGGGCGGTCGGGGAGCTGTTTTTT.

This clone was seen just once. The rearrangement links TRBV4-3 to TRBJ2-1; 8 positions agree with TRBD2. The junction had 13 bases not matched to a gene; V was cut back by 0 bases and J by 6 bases. The CDR3 totals 18 residues. Germline-derived CDR1 and CDR2 are LGHNA and YSLEER. As DNA, the CDR3 is TGCGCCAGCAGCCAAGATCGTACGCAGCGGGGGTATAGCAATGAGCAGTTCTTC. Amino acids: CASSQDRTQRGYSNEQFF.

V is TRBV5-4 and J is TRBJ2-1; TRBD1 matches at 7 bases. J was trimmed by 6 bases and V by 0 bases; bases with no gene match: 3. The CDR3 length is 14 residues. Per the germline V gene, CDR1 is SGHNT and CDR2 is YYREEE (reference sequence). This chain's CDR3 is CASSLAGGPNEQFF. CDR3 sequence (DNA): TGTGCCAGCAGCTTGGCAGGGGGTCCCAATGAGCAGTTCTTC.

The V gene is TRBV30, the J gene TRBJ1-3; weak D call: TRBD1 (5 bases). The CDR3 consists of 17 residues. The germline CDR1 and CDR2 sequences are GTSNPN and SVGIG (reference sequence). With 0 bases removed from V and 3 bases from J, the gap between germline ends came to 18 bases. This CDR3 is CAWSVAIAGTLGNTIYF. The CDR3 DNA reads TGTGCCTGGAGTGTAGCCATAGCAGGGACCCTTGGAAACACCATATATTTT.

Worth noting for this clone: The junction does not match germline at one end; this may be a read error. The V and J genes are TRBV5-4 and TRBJ2-7; TRBD1 matches 9 bases. Germline values: CDR1 SGHNT, CDR2 YYREEE (reference sequence). This CDR3 has 18 residues. The chain's CDR3 is CASSTLRSTGGQSSEQYF. The CDR3 DNA is TGTGCCAGCAGCACCCTCAGATCTACAGGGGGCCAGTCCTCCGAGCAGTACTTC.

The rearrangement uses TRBV19 and TRBJ1-2, with TRBD1 matching over 7 bases. The CDR3 covers 15 residues. CDR1 is LNHDA, CDR2 SQIVND, per germline (reference sequence). The trim removed 1 base at V and 2 bases at J, leaving 4 bases unmatched. CDR3 sequence reads: CASSIARQGNYGYTF. CDR3 sequence (DNA): TGTGCCAGTAGTATAGCCCGACAGGGCAACTATGGCTACACCTTC.

The chain links TRBV9 to TRBJ2-5, with D possibly being TRBD1 (6 bases). This CDR3 is 15 amino acids long. Trimming removed 4 bases at V and 2 bases at J, with 15 bases between. CDR1 SGDLS and CDR2 YYNGEE come from the germline V gene. This chain's CDR3 is CASSPRTVTQETQYF. CDR3 DNA sequence: TGTGCCAGCAGCCCAAGGACAGTAACTCAAGAGACCCAGTACTTC.

This clone was seen just once. V and J are TRBV9 and TRBJ2-7; D gene uncertain. In germline, CDR1 is SGDLS, CDR2 YYNGEE. This CDR3 is 13 amino acids long. Trimming pared 4 bases from V and 2 bases from J, leaving 10 bases between. The CDR3 DNA is TGTGCCAGCAGCCCAGGTCCCACCTACGAGCAGTACTTC. Its translation is CASSPGPTYEQYF.

This clone has just one count. The chain combines TRBV7-9 with TRBJ1-1; no definite D call. The germline V gene has CDR1 SEHNR and CDR2 FQNEAQ (reference sequence). The CDR3 length is 11 residues. Trimming shortened V by 0 bases and J by 7 bases, and 3 bases separated the two germline ends. This chain's CDR3 is CASSLAGEAFF. As DNA, the CDR3 is TGTGCCAGCAGCTTAGCGGGTGAAGCTTTCTTT.

The chain links TRBV6-5 to TRBJ2-6; 10 nucleotides line up with TRBD1. Germline values: CDR1 MNHEY, CDR2 SVGAGI. There are 15 residues in the CDR3. V was pared by 5 bases and J by 12 bases, with 10 bases of the junction left unmatched. CDR3 residues: CASSRTGGKPAVLTF. The CDR3 DNA sequence: TGTGCCAGCAGTAGGACAGGGGGTAAGCCTGCCGTCCTGACTTTC.

The V gene is TRBV6-1, the J gene TRBJ2-3, with 10 bases that match TRBD2. Per the germline V gene, CDR1 is MNHNS and CDR2 is SASEGT. The junction had 12 bases not matched to a gene; V was cut back by 3 bases and J by 0 bases. CDR3 length: 19 amino acids. CDR3 sequence (DNA): TGTGCCAGCAGTGATCCTCCGGGTAGCGGGGGGACTAGCACAGATACGCAGTATTTT. This sequence encodes CASSDPPGSGGTSTDTQYF.

In its sample, this clone was seen once. CDR3 nucleotide sequence: TGTGCCATCAGGGATGGACAGGGAACAGATACGCAGTATTTT. Translated: CAIRDGQGTDTQYF. The chain combines TRBV10-3 with TRBJ2-3, with 8 bases identical to TRBD1. Germline V gene data show CDR1 as ENHRY and CDR2 as SYGVKD. V gave up 6 bases and J gave up 3 bases; unmatched junction bases: 5. The CDR3 runs to 14 residues.

The rearrangement joins TRBV7-6 to TRBJ2-3; unclear D gene. In germline, CDR1 is SGHVS, CDR2 FNYEAQ. The CDR3 runs to 11 residues. Trimming took off 6 bases at V and 2 bases at J, with 3 bases between the two ends. The CDR3 region is CASRDTDTQYF. CDR3 nucleotide sequence: TGTGCCAGCAGGGACACAGATACGCAGTATTTT.

The chain is built from TRBV5-6 and TRBJ2-5; 10 nucleotides agree with TRBD2. This CDR3 has 15 residues. The V gene's germline CDR1 is SGHDT and CDR2 YYEEEE. V was pared by 2 bases and J by 5 bases, with 6 bases of the junction left unmatched. CDR3 in amino acids: CASSFSGGAWETQYF. The DNA for the CDR3 is TGTGCCAGCAGCTTCAGCGGGGGGGCCTGGGAGACCCAGTACTTC.

V gene TRBV18 combines with J gene TRBJ2-7; 11 bases map to TRBD1. The CDR3 consists of 15 residues. The V gene's germline CDR1 is KGHSH and CDR2 LQKENI. V lost 3 bases to trimming and J lost 2 bases; unmatched junction nucleotides: 3. The CDR3 nucleotides read TGTGCCAGCTCACCCCTGGGACAGGGGGCCTACGAGCAGTACTTC. Protein product: CASSPLGQGAYEQYF.

This chain connects TRBV4-1 to TRBJ1-6; D gene ambiguous. CDR3 length: 17 amino acids. The V end lost 0 bases, the J end lost 10 bases, and 19 bases lay between the germline ends. CDR1 is MGHRA and CDR2 is YSYEKL in the germline V gene. The CDR3 coding sequence is TGCGCCAGCAGCCAAGATCAGAGGACTGTCCTTCGGTCACCCCTCCACTTT. Its translation: CASSQDQRTVLRSPLHF.

The chain uses TRBV10-3 and TRBJ1-2; D is perhaps TRBD1 (6 bases). The length of the CDR3 is 16 residues. CDR1 and CDR2 from the germline V gene are ENHRY and SYGVKD. Trimming left V 0 bases short and J 1 base short, with 12 bases between. The CDR3 DNA is TGTGCCATCAGTGAGTCGAGACAGGCTCTTAACTATGGCTACACCTTC. Translating gives CAISESRQALNYGYTF.

The chain is built from TRBV5-1 and TRBJ2-5, with TRBD2 matching 13 bases. V shed 2 bases and J 5 bases; nucleotides not matched to a gene: 6. Germline CDR1 is SGHRS and CDR2 is YFSETQ. This CDR3 has 16 amino acids. CDR3 DNA: TGCGCCAGCAGCTTCCGACTAGCGGGGGGCTATGAGACCCAGTACTTC. It yields the protein CASSFRLAGGYETQYF.

The chain recombines TRBV27 with TRBJ1-4; 9 bases are shared with TRBD1. Germline trimming cut 6 bases from V and 7 bases from J; bases unmatched to any gene: 6. The CDR3 consists of 14 residues. Germline V CDR1 and CDR2: MNHEY, SMNVEV (reference sequence). The chain's CDR3 is CASSPQGAIEKLFF. The CDR3 DNA reads as TGTGCCAGCAGCCCACAGGGGGCCATTGAAAAACTGTTTTTT.

In this sample, this clone turned up once. The chain is built from TRBV7-7 and TRBJ1-4, with D possibly being TRBD1 (5 bases). The CDR3 is 14 residues long. In germline, CDR1 is SSHAT, CDR2 FNYEAQ (reference sequence). Trimming took 4 bases from V and 8 from J, leaving 14 bases between them. The DNA of the CDR3 is TGTGCCAGCAGCTCGACACCCGGGGGAGAAAAACTGTTTTTT. This encodes CASSSTPGGEKLFF. Looking up the rest from reference TRBV7-7 and TRBJ1-4 gives the full variable domain: GAGVSQSPRYKVTKRGQDVTLRCDPISSHATLYWYQQALGQGPEFLTYFNYEAQPDKSGLPSDRFSAERPEGSISTLTIQRTEQRDSAMYRCASSSTPGGEKLFFGSGTQLSVL.

V gene TRBV10-3 combines with J gene TRBJ2-3; D gene uncertain. Germline loops: CDR1 ENHRY, CDR2 SYGVKD. The CDR3 has 14 amino acids. V lost 7 bases to trimming and J lost 0 bases, with 11 bases between them. This CDR3 reads CAIKGLNSTDTQYF. The CDR3 region has the DNA TGTGCCATCAAAGGCCTTAATAGCACAGATACGCAGTATTTT.

V gene TRBV5-4 combines with J gene TRBJ1-1; 7 bases match TRBD1. The CDR3 is made up of 14 amino acids. Germline assignment: CDR1 SGHNT and CDR2 YYREEE (reference sequence). Trimming removed 3 bases from V and 1 base from J; junction bases left unmatched: 3. CDR3 nucleotide sequence: TGTGCCAGCAGCTCGGGACAGAGGAACACTGAAGCTTTCTTT. Its protein product is CASSSGQRNTEAFF.

The J gene is TRBJ1-1, the V gene TRBV9; 8 bases align to TRBD1. The CDR3 has 15 amino acids. Per the germline V gene, CDR1 is SGDLS and CDR2 is YYNGEE. V was pared by 3 bases and J by 5 bases, with 9 bases of the junction left unmatched. The CDR3 sequence: CASSDATGVWTEAFF. The CDR3 nucleotides are TGTGCCAGCAGCGACGCGACAGGGGTATGGACTGAAGCTTTCTTT. Drawing the rest from reference TRBV9 and TRBJ1-1, the complete variable domain is DSGVTQTPKHLITATGQRVTLRCSPRSGDLSVYWYQQSLDQGLQFLIQYYNGEERAKGNILERFSAQQFPDLHSELNLSSLELGDSALYFCASSDATGVWTEAFFGQGTRLTVV.

This rearrangement joins TRBV18 to TRBJ2-1, with 7 nucleotides matching TRBD1. This CDR3 has 16 amino acids. Looked up from germline, CDR1 is KGHSH and CDR2 is LQKENI. V lost 2 bases to trimming and J lost 0 bases; unmatched junction nucleotides: 4. The CDR3 here is CASSPLQGSSYNEQFF. The CDR3 DNA reads as TGTGCCAGCTCACCATTACAGGGGAGCTCCTACAATGAGCAGTTCTTC.

The chain is built from TRBV7-3 and TRBJ1-6, with no clear D. Trimming took 4 bases from V and 9 from J, leaving 13 bases between them. The CDR3 has 14 residues. Looked up from germline, CDR1 is SGHTA and CDR2 is FQGTGA. The chain's CDR3 is CASSSSAYGSPLHF. CDR3 DNA sequence: TGTGCCAGCAGCTCGTCGGCCTATGGTTCACCCCTCCACTTT.

V and J are TRBV29-1 and TRBJ2-1; D is possibly TRBD2 (5 bases). The germline CDR1 and CDR2 sequences are SQVTM and ANQGSEA. The CDR3 loop spans 12 amino acids. The V end lost 7 bases, the J end lost 8 bases, and 15 bases lay between the germline ends. As DNA, the CDR3 is TGCAGCGATACGGGCCTCGGGGATGAGCAGTTCTTC. Residues: CSDTGLGDEQFF.

The chain has TRBV4-3 and TRBJ2-3; TRBD1 might be the D (6 bases). Germline CDR1 LGHNA, CDR2 YSLEER. The CDR3 spans 13 residues. Trimming took off 4 bases at V and 6 bases at J, with 11 bases between the two ends. CDR3 nucleotides: TGCGCCAGCAGCCCTGGACAGCGCGATACGCAGTATTTT. It yields the protein CASSPGQRDTQYF.

This clone has only a few counts. The chain has TRBV27 and TRBJ1-6; 9 bases agree with TRBD1. V lost 6 bases and J lost 10; bases outside the gene matches: 7. This CDR3 is 14 amino acids long. From germline, CDR1 is MNHEY and CDR2 SMNVEV (reference sequence). CDR3 loop: CASRRTGEGSPLHF. The CDR3 bases are TGTGCCAGCAGACGGACAGGGGAGGGATCACCCCTCCACTTT.

A few counts support this clone. This chain connects TRBV4-1 to TRBJ1-2; D not resolved. Trimming removed 4 bases from V and 2 bases from J, with 11 bases in between. Germline assignment: CDR1 MGHRA and CDR2 YSYEKL. The CDR3 spans 14 residues. CDR3 bases: TGCGCCAGCAGCCCTAAACCGGAGAACTATGGCTACACCTTC. Its protein product is CASSPKPENYGYTF.